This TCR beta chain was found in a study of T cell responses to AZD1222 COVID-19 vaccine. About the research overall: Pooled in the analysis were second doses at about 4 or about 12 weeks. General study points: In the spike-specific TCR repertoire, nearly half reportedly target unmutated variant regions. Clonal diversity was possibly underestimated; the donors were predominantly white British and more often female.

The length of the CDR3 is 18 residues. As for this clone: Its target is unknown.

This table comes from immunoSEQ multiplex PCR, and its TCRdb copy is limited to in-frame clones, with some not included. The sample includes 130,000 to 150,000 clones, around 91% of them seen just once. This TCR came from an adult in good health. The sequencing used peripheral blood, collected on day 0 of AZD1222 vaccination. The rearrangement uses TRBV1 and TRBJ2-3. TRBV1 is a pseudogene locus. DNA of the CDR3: TGCACCAGCAGCCAAGGCCTACGGGAGGCAGGGGGGACAGATACGCAGTATTTT. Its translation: CTSSQGLREAGGTDTQYF.